This T cell receptor (beta chain) derives from a study of siplizumab effects on memory and regulatory T cells. Study-level points and caveats: Apparently more diverse than memory cells, naive T cells also seemed major alloresponse contributors. Naive or memory phenotype was unassignable for roughly 75-95% of proliferating CD4+ or CD8+ clones.

This CDR3 is 18 amino acids long. Trimming stripped 1 base from V and 7 bases from J, with 29 bases between. In germline, CDR1 is SQVTM, CDR2 ANQGSEA. Each sample yielded about 1.1 x 10^5 assayed TCR templates. The data were produced by immunoSEQ multiplex PCR, yet TCRdb's version contains in-frame clones alone and is incomplete. Of 100,000 or so clones listed, approximately 90% were seen once; the top ten hold roughly 1%. In the case of this clone: The antigen remains undetermined.

The chain joins TRBV29-1 to TRBJ2-7; TRBD2 is a possible D gene (7 bases). The material sequenced was CD4+ T cells sorted from blood. The sequence was collected from a human donor in good health. CDR3 coding DNA: TGCAGCGTTGAAGCTCTGGGGGGGGCCCCCCGAGTGGACCGGGAGCAGTACTTC. This translates into CSVEALGGAPRVDREQYF.